Sequencing of this T cell receptor (beta chain) was carried out in a study of regulatory T cells in long-lasting Graves disease. The sample holds one count of this clonotype. Its antigen is not known. Arm-PCR with iRepertoire HTBI primers amplified the CDR3 regions for these TCR beta libraries. Authors' methods: Detected in the samples were some 68 TRBV and 15 or so TRBJ segments. In TCRdb, the multiplex PCR reads were re-called with MiXCR into one record per CDR3 protein. The V and J calls reflect TCRdb's pipeline rather than the authors' work. The table records around 430,000 distinct CDR3 sequences, about 20% of them present only once. Study-wide findings and caveats: When disease was persistent, TRBV28, TRBJ1-2 and TRBJ2-5 were the favored segments. Between persistent patients, thousands of public clonotypes were shared, exceeding the approximately 870 shared between new patients.

The time point denotes: persistent/refractory GD, antithyroid drugs over 5 years with positive TRAb. PBMCs provided the RNA from which the TCR library was made. In each case, Graves' disease was diagnosed per American Thyroid Association guidelines. This CDR3 has 13 residues. Germline V gene lookup returns CDR1 MGHRA and CDR2 YSYEKL. Trimming shortened V by 0 bases and J by 10 bases, and 11 bases separated the two germline ends. The sequence came from a female donor with Graves disease. Sequenced here: peripheral blood mononuclear cells (PBMCs), sampled when the disease was refractory, from a patient treated with antithyroid drugs. The V call is TRBV4-1, the J call TRBJ2-3, with D possibly matching TRBD2 (5 bases). CDR3 sequence reads: CASSQEDLAAQYF. The CDR3 DNA reads as TGCGCCAGCAGCCAAGAAGACCTAGCTGCGCAGTATTTT.